Listed below are T cell receptor beta chains from one sample, sequenced in a study of identical twins. Each CDR3 protein is one row after TCRdb ran MiXCR on the 5' RACE reads. The sample yields hundreds of thousands of distinct CDR3 sequences, roughly a quarter seen once. These data were also reused for a study on T cells expressing NK-cell markers.

Sequenced material: CD4+ T cells sorted from blood. The origin of the receptors is a woman between 18 and 29 years old in good health. Both conserved end residues are part of each CDR3. The D gene is left open where the match is weak. Expanded clones get a size class; other rows say once, few or many, or leave the size out.

clone_size j_call v_call cdr3_length d_call cdr3_aa cdr3_nt
NA TRBJ1-5 TRBV4-1 16 NA CASSPIGWQRNQPQHF TGCGCCAGCAGCCCTATAGGGTGGCAACGCAATCAGCCCCAGCATTTT
few TRBJ2-5 TRBV27 14 NA CASSSTGEGETQYF TGTGCCAGCAGTTCTACAGGGGAGGGAGAGACCCAGTACTTC
NA TRBJ2-7 TRBV12-3/TRBV12-4 13 TRBD2 CASSISGPYEQYF TGTGCCAGCAGCATTAGCGGGCCCTACGAGCAGTACTTC
NA TRBJ2-1 TRBV7-9 12 NA CASSLPGPVEFF TGTGCCAGCAGCTTACCGGGCCCGGTTGAGTTCTTC
NA TRBJ2-1 TRBV7-9 14 TRBD2 CASSQGSGADEQFF TGTGCCAGCAGCCAAGGGAGCGGGGCAGATGAGCAGTTCTTC
NA TRBJ2-5 TRBV28 12 NA CASSFLWETQYF TGTGCCAGCAGTTTTCTTTGGGAGACCCAGTACTTC
NA TRBJ2-5 TRBV5-1 14 TRBD2 CASTQRGGRETQYF TGCGCCAGCACCCAGCGGGGGGGCCGGGAGACCCAGTACTTC
few TRBJ1-4 TRBV12-3/TRBV12-4 14 NA CASRGGATNEKLFF TGTGCCAGCAGGGGAGGAGCAACTAATGAAAAACTGTTTTTT
few TRBJ2-3 TRBV7-3 14 NA CASSFRGITDTQYF TGTGCCAGCAGCTTTAGGGGAATCACAGATACGCAGTATTTT
NA TRBJ1-4 TRBV20-1 15 NA CSARDLGLGNEKLFF TGCAGTGCTAGAGATTTAGGCCTTGGTAATGAAAAACTGTTTTTT
once TRBJ2-1 TRBV5-1 16 TRBD2 CASSLTGLAGGNEQFF TGCGCCAGCAGCTTGACGGGACTAGCGGGAGGGAATGAGCAGTTCTTC
NA TRBJ2-7 TRBV10-3 13 NA CAIFDGASYEQYF TGTGCCATATTCGACGGAGCCTCCTACGAGCAGTACTTC
NA TRBJ1-4 TRBV18 14 NA CASSPTHGNEKLFF TGTGCCAGCTCACCTACTCATGGGAATGAAAAACTGTTTTTT
few TRBJ1-1 TRBV25-1 13 NA CASSEPTNTEAFF TGTGCCAGCAGTGAACCCACTAACACTGAAGCTTTCTTT
NA TRBJ2-1 TRBV5-1 16 TRBD2 CASSFSGGLAGNEQFF TGCGCCAGCAGCTTCTCGGGTGGACTAGCTGGGAATGAGCAGTTCTTC
many TRBJ1-1 TRBV10-3 11 NA CATRGDTEAFF TGTGCCACCAGGGGAGACACTGAAGCTTTCTTT
few TRBJ2-6 TRBV5-1 19 NA CASSLARIDSLSGANVLTF TGCGCCAGCAGCTTGGCCAGGATCGACAGCCTCTCTGGGGCCAACGTCCTGACTTTC
NA TRBJ2-1 TRBV2 16 TRBD2 CASSELLAGGIAEQFF TGTGCCAGCAGTGAGCTCCTAGCGGGAGGCATAGCTGAGCAGTTCTTC
NA TRBJ2-7 TRBV20-1 14 NA CSARAPSGYPEQYF TGCAGTGCTAGAGCTCCCTCGGGGTACCCCGAGCAGTACTTC
few TRBJ2-1 TRBV20-1 14 TRBD2 CSAYSGRARNEQFF TGCAGTGCTTATAGCGGGAGGGCCAGGAATGAGCAGTTCTTC
few TRBJ2-2 TRBV20-1 12 NA CSVQGSTGELFF TGCAGTGTCCAGGGTTCCACCGGGGAGCTGTTTTTT
NA TRBJ1-3 TRBV2 10 NA CASGQNTIYF TGTGCCAGCGGGCAAAACACCATATATTTT
few TRBJ2-1 TRBV7-3 14 NA CASSLTYRDNEQFF TGTGCCAGCAGCTTAACCTACAGGGACAATGAGCAGTTCTTC
NA TRBJ2-2 TRBV12-5 13 NA CASSGEVPGELFF TGTGCTAGTTCGGGGGAGGTCCCCGGGGAGCTGTTTTTT
NA TRBJ2-4 TRBV20-1 15 NA CSASAPVKGKNIQYF TGCAGTGCTAGCGCCCCCGTGAAAGGCAAAAACATTCAGTACTTC
NA TRBJ2-7 TRBV6-1 15 NA CASSPTLGSSYEQYF TGTGCCAGCTCACCCACCTTAGGAAGCTCCTACGAGCAGTACTTC
NA TRBJ2-2 TRBV12-3/TRBV12-4 16 TRBD2 CASSSPGGGATGELFF TGTGCCAGCAGTTCCCCTGGGGGAGGGGCCACCGGGGAGCTGTTTTTT
few TRBJ2-2 TRBV9 16 NA CASSVAPGTNTGELFF TGTGCCAGCAGCGTAGCACCAGGAACTAACACCGGGGAGCTGTTTTTT
few TRBJ2-5 TRBV9 16 NA CASSGTGTLGQETQYF TGTGCCAGCAGCGGAACCGGGACGCTGGGGCAAGAGACCCAGTACTTC
few TRBJ2-7 TRBV20-1 15 TRBD2 CSAREGLAGSYEQYF TGCAGTGCTAGAGAGGGACTAGCGGGTTCCTACGAGCAGTACTTC
NA TRBJ1-2 TRBV4-2 17 TRBD1 CASSQRHGQGDSYGYTF TGTGCCAGCAGCCAAAGACATGGACAGGGCGACTCCTATGGCTACACCTTC
few TRBJ1-1 TRBV7-2 14 NA CASSFQGLETEAFF TGTGCCAGCAGCTTCCAGGGGCTAGAAACTGAAGCTTTCTTT
once TRBJ2-7 TRBV2 15 TRBD2 CASTGLAGVTYEQYF TGTGCCAGTACCGGACTAGCGGGAGTAACCTACGAGCAGTACTTC
NA TRBJ1-1 TRBV6-2/TRBV6-3 15 NA CASSRVLGLNTEAFF TGTGCCAGCAGTAGAGTACTTGGGCTGAACACTGAAGCTTTCTTT
few TRBJ1-1 TRBV27 14 NA CASSVFGSDTEAFF TGTGCCAGCAGTGTATTCGGGAGCGACACTGAAGCTTTCTTT
NA TRBJ1-1 TRBV20-1 14 NA CSARERIQRAEAFF TGCAGTGCTAGGGAGAGGATTCAAAGGGCTGAAGCTTTCTTT
NA TRBJ1-1 TRBV18 14 NA CASSPEGLNTEAFF TGTGCCAGCTCACCAGAGGGGTTGAACACTGAAGCTTTCTTT
NA TRBJ2-3 TRBV10-2 14 NA CASSGGYGTDTQYF TGCGCCAGCAGTGGGGGCTACGGCACAGATACGCAGTATTTT
NA TRBJ2-5 TRBV5-1 15 TRBD1 CASSLGTGGRETQYF TGCGCCAGCAGCTTGGGGACAGGGGGCCGGGAGACCCAGTACTTC
NA TRBJ2-3 TRBV12-3/TRBV12-4 12 TRBD2 CASAGGTDTQYF TGTGCCAGCGCGGGGGGGACAGATACGCAGTATTTT
few TRBJ2-4 TRBV7-3 20 TRBD2 CASSLEGLGVSAVAKNIQYF TGTGCCAGCAGCCTTGAGGGACTAGGAGTTTCAGCGGTAGCCAAAAACATTCAGTACTTC
many TRBJ2-1 TRBV12-3/TRBV12-4 15 TRBD1 CASSPGGDRDNEQFF TGTGCCAGCAGTCCGGGCGGGGACAGGGACAATGAGCAGTTCTTC